These 19 T cell receptor beta chains were sequenced from one sample in a study of post-analysis software for immune sequencing data. Tagging with unique molecular identifiers was a feature of the TCR beta cDNA libraries. TCRdb ran MiXCR on the PCR reads and lists one entry per CDR3 protein. The table lists around 400,000 distinct CDR3 sequences, 39% of them singletons, with 6% to 9% in the top ten. Study conclusions and caveats: Several TRBV segments were more frequent in patients than controls; TRBV5-6, TRBV5-1 and TRBV20-1 belonged to this group.

Which antigens these TCRs recognize remains unknown. The sequenced sample consisted of blood. These receptors were obtained from a girl aged 2 to 10 with multiple sclerosis.

This chain uses TRBV5-5 with TRBJ2-1; D is uncertain. This CDR3 is built from 13 residues. Trimming took 3 bases from V and 6 from J, leaving 10 bases between them. The germline V gene encodes CDR1 SGHKS and CDR2 YYEKEE (reference sequence). The CDR3 spells CASSSSSFNEQFF. Written as DNA, the CDR3 is TGTGCCAGCAGCTCAAGTTCGTTCAATGAGCAGTTCTTC.

This clonotype has a handful of counts. The chain uses TRBV9 and TRBJ2-1; 16 bases line up with TRBD2. CDR1 and CDR2 (germline): SGDLS, YYNGEE. Unmatched junction bases numbered 5, after V lost 3 bases and J lost 5 bases. The CDR3 consists of 17 residues. CDR3 residues: CASSGGLAGGKNNEQFF. The CDR3 DNA sequence: TGTGCCAGCAGCGGGGGACTAGCGGGGGGGAAAAACAATGAGCAGTTCTTC.

This rearrangement joins TRBV20-1 to TRBJ2-1, with TRBD2 identical over 10 bases. Losses at the gene ends were 3 bases for V and 6 bases for J; bases not matched to a gene: 11. The germline gives CDR1 DFQATT, CDR2 SNEGSKA (reference sequence). The CDR3 totals 16 residues. CDR3 loop: CSARESSGRAFNEQFF. In DNA, the CDR3 is TGCAGTGCTAGGGAGTCCAGCGGGAGGGCGTTCAATGAGCAGTTCTTC.

This clonotype was counted only a few times. V gene TRBV28 combines with J gene TRBJ2-7, with a possible D match to TRBD1 (5 bases). Trimming shortened V by 8 bases and J by 1 base, and 12 bases separated the two germline ends. The CDR3 is made up of 13 amino acids. CDR1 is MDHEN and CDR2 is SYDVKM in the germline V gene. The chain's CDR3 is CASGMTVSYEQYF. CDR3 in DNA: TGTGCCAGCGGTATGACAGTTTCCTACGAGCAGTACTTC.

This chain connects TRBV27 to TRBJ2-1, with unresolved D. CDR3 size: 14 residues. Germline-derived CDR1 and CDR2 are MNHEY and SMNVEV (reference sequence). Trimming left V 5 bases short and J 4 bases short, with 12 bases between. This CDR3 reads CASSPPYFYNEQFF. The DNA for the CDR3 is TGTGCCAGCAGTCCCCCCTATTTTTACAATGAGCAGTTCTTC.

In this sample, this clonotype turned up a few times. The chain is built from TRBV29-1 and TRBJ2-1, with D perhaps being TRBD1 or TRBD2 (5 bases each). Trimming removed 3 bases at V and 4 bases at J, with 7 bases between. Germline V gene data show CDR1 as SQVTM and CDR2 as ANQGSEA. This CDR3 comprises 12 residues. This chain's CDR3 is CSVDREYNEQFF. CDR3 DNA sequence: TGCAGCGTTGACAGGGAGTACAATGAGCAGTTCTTC.

This clonotype was detected once. V gene TRBV28 combines with J gene TRBJ2-7, with 11 bases matching TRBD2. Germline trimming cut 2 bases from V and 7 bases from J; bases unmatched to any gene: 7. Germline CDR1 is MDHEN and CDR2 is SYDVKM. The CDR3 consists of 15 residues. As DNA, the CDR3 is TGTGCCAGCAGTTTAGGACTAGCGGGTTTAGGGGAGCAGTACTTC. Its translation is CASSLGLAGLGEQYF. Full variable domain (missing parts from reference TRBV28 and TRBJ2-7): DVKVTQSSRYLVKRTGEKVFLECVQDMDHENMFWYRQDPGLGLRLIYFSYDVKMKEKGDIPEGYSVSREKKERFSLILESASTNQTSMYLCASSLGLAGLGEQYFGPGTRLTVT.

This clonotype came up a few times. The chain employs TRBV7-9 and TRBJ2-4; 9 positions match TRBD1. Germline CDR1 is SEHNR and CDR2 is FQNEAQ (reference sequence). The CDR3 sequence is 17 residues long. V trimming: 5 bases; J trimming: 2 bases; junction bases outside the gene matches: 10. The CDR3 bases are TGTGCCAGCAGCGGACAAACAGGGGGCGCGTCCAAAAACATTCAGTACTTC. Translation: CASSGQTGGASKNIQYF.

This clonotype was counted a few times. The V call is TRBV6-5, the J call TRBJ2-1; 13 bases map to TRBD2. From germline, CDR1 is MNHEY and CDR2 SVGAGI. The CDR3 runs to 15 residues. The trim removed 7 bases at V and 12 bases at J, leaving 12 bases unmatched. The CDR3 is CASTLPGLAGHRQFF. The CDR3, as DNA: TGTGCCAGCACCCTCCCGGGACTAGCGGGGCATCGGCAGTTCTTC.

The chain carries TRBV7-7 and TRBJ2-1, with D perhaps assigned TRBD1 or TRBD2 (6 bases each). Germline-derived CDR1 and CDR2 are SSHAT and FNYEAQ (reference sequence). This CDR3 spans 17 amino acids. V was pared by 2 bases and J by 4 bases, with 18 bases between. The CDR3 region is CASSLKEGTSPYNEQFF. CDR3 bases: TGTGCCAGCAGCTTAAAGGAGGGGACAAGCCCTTACAATGAGCAGTTCTTC.

This clonotype was picked up a small number of times. The V gene is TRBV29-1, the J gene TRBJ1-2, with D possibly being TRBD1 (6 bases). Germline CDR1 is SQVTM and CDR2 is ANQGSEA. CDR3 length: 13 residues. The ends were cut back, 4 bases at V and 3 bases at J, with 12 bases in the middle. The DNA for the CDR3 is TGCAGCGTTGCGGGGGGGCTTGACTATGGCTACACCTTC. Protein product: CSVAGGLDYGYTF.

This clonotype came up a few times. The V and J genes are TRBV15 and TRBJ2-3; no firm D call. The V and J ends lost 0 bases and 4 bases respectively, with 8 bases between them. The V gene's germline CDR1 is LNHNV and CDR2 YYDKDF (reference sequence). The CDR3 extends over 14 amino acids. The CDR3 is CATSREVAPDTQYF. CDR3 in DNA: TGTGCCACCAGCAGAGAGGTAGCCCCAGATACGCAGTATTTT.

The chain combines TRBV5-1 with TRBJ2-5; 9 bases agree with TRBD1. The germline V gene has CDR1 SGHRS and CDR2 YFSETQ. This CDR3 is built from 17 residues. Losses at the gene ends were 4 bases for V and 5 bases for J; bases not matched to a gene: 15. Here the CDR3 DNA reads TGCGCCAGCAGCCGCTGGACAGGGGAGTCGTCTCGGGAGACCCAGTACTTC. Its protein product is CASSRWTGESSRETQYF.

This clonotype was observed once. J is TRBJ1-1 and V is TRBV20-1; 7 bases agree with TRBD1. V was clipped by 1 base and J by 5 bases; unmatched bases: 7. The CDR3 is 14 amino acids. Germline V gene sequence: CDR1 DFQATT, CDR2 SNEGSKA (reference sequence). The CDR3 DNA reads as TGCAGTGCTAGAGCCGGGACAGCGAAGACTGAAGCTTTCTTT. It is translated as CSARAGTAKTEAFF.

The rearrangement joins TRBV20-1 to TRBJ1-2; tentative D call: TRBD1 (5 bases). Per germline, CDR1 DFQATT and CDR2 SNEGSKA (reference sequence). The CDR3 sequence is 13 residues long. V was pared by 6 bases and J by 4 bases, with 15 bases between. The CDR3 region is CSALRGDGYGYTF. The CDR3 coding sequence is TGCAGTGCCCTTCGTGGGGACGGCTATGGCTACACCTTC.

This clonotype has just a few counts. The CDR3 reads CASSVGLEGTDTQYF. For the CDR3, the DNA is TGTGCCAGCAGCGTAGGTCTAGAGGGCACAGATACGCAGTATTTT. The V and J genes are TRBV9 and TRBJ2-3, with D hard to call. Germline loops: CDR1 SGDLS, CDR2 YYNGEE. The ends were cut back, 0 bases at V and 1 base at J, with 9 bases in the middle. The CDR3 length is 15 residues.

This chain joins TRBV5-1 and TRBJ2-3; 9 bases match TRBD2. After removal of 4 bases from V and 2 bases from J, the junction contained 11 bases not matched to a gene. Germline V gives CDR1 SGHRS, CDR2 YFSETQ. The CDR3 covers 17 residues. In DNA form, the CDR3 reads TGCGCCAGCAGCGCCATATCCGGGACTAGCAACACAGATACGCAGTATTTT. Its translation: CASSAISGTSNTDTQYF.

The gene calls are TRBV7-2 and TRBJ2-1; 8 bases line up with TRBD2. The germline CDR1 and CDR2 sequences are SGHTA and FQGNSA. With V trimmed by 5 bases and J by 2 bases, 8 bases remained unmatched. CDR3 length: 16 residues. The CDR3 sequence is CASSERPAGAYNEQFF. In nucleotides, the CDR3 is TGTGCCAGCAGCGAAAGACCAGCGGGAGCCTACAATGAGCAGTTCTTC.

This clonotype has a handful of counts. The chain uses TRBV5-1 and TRBJ2-3, with D perhaps matching TRBD1 (6 bases). CDR3 size: 16 residues. V lost 0 bases to trimming and J lost 6 bases, with 17 bases between them. Germline-derived CDR1 and CDR2 are SGHRS and YFSETQ. CDR3 region: CASSLGGHRAQDTQYF. CDR3 sequence (DNA): TGCGCCAGCAGCTTGGGGGGACACAGGGCTCAGGATACGCAGTATTTT. The full variable domain, in which reference TRBV5-1 and TRBJ2-3 provide the parts outside the CDR3, is KAGVTQTPRYLIKTRGQQVTLSCSPISGHRSVSWYQQTPGQGLQFLFEYFSETQRNKGNFPGRFSGRQFSNSRSEMNVSTLELGDSALYLCASSLGGHRAQDTQYFGPGTRLTVL.